This TCR beta chain was found in a study of T cell repertoires in cytomegalovirus infection. In the study overall: CMV infection plus the matching HLA type was flagged by public TCR beta signatures.

Germline loops: CDR1 SEHNR, CDR2 FQNEAQ (reference sequence). This CDR3 is built from 16 residues. With 5 bases clipped from V and 0 bases from J, the junction kept 9 bases outside the gene matches. This clonotype came up once. TCRdb fed the reads into MiXCR, producing one record per CDR3 protein. Here the sample spans approximately 190,000 distinct CDR3 sequences, approximately 28% being singletons. The chain employs TRBV7-9 and TRBJ1-2, with 7 nucleotides matching TRBD1. This receptor was obtained from a human donor in good health (CMV status not recorded). Some clones in this sample may be carry-over from other donors' samples. The source material was PBMCs. This CDR3 is CASSPRQGPTNYGYTF. The DNA for the CDR3 is TGTGCCAGCAGCCCAAGACAGGGACCGACTAACTATGGCTACACCTTC.